This passage covers 2 T cell receptor beta chains from one sample sequenced in a study of T-cell memory formation after mild COVID-19. TCRdb reprocessed the 5' RACE reads via MiXCR and lists one record per CDR3 protein. The repertoire holds almost 350,000 distinct CDR3 sequences, more than 20% seen once, with roughly a fifth in the top ten. The specimen was PBMCs or a T cell subset sorted from them (not recorded which). The receptors shown here come from a man aged 18 to 35 who had mild COVID-19 (a few samples of this study predate the infection). Cell type and time point are not known.

V usage is TRBV7-8 and J usage is TRBJ1-2; D might be TRBD1 (6 bases). The CDR3 runs 15 residues. V lost 1 base, J lost 4 bases, and 13 bases lay in between. Germline V gives CDR1 SGHVS, CDR2 FQNEAQ. This CDR3 is CASSLGTASPYGYTF. CDR3 coding DNA: TGTGCCAGCAGCTTAGGGACAGCCAGTCCCTATGGCTACACCTTC.

At least ten counts were recorded for this clonotype. V is TRBV12-3 or TRBV12-4 and J is TRBJ2-2; D perhaps matches TRBD2 (5 bases). This CDR3 has 14 residues. V was trimmed by 2 bases and J by 2 bases, leaving 6 bases between them. This CDR3 reads CASSLRTNTGELFF. CDR3 sequence (DNA): TGTGCCAGCAGTTTAAGGACTAACACCGGGGAGCTGTTTTTT.